This TCR beta chain was recovered during a study of blood T cell repertoires in COVID-19. Study at large: Sites in the United States, Italy and Spain provided acute and convalescent COVID-19 samples.

Germline CDR1 and CDR2: MNHEY and SVGAGI. The CDR3 is 11 residues long. Trimming cost V 6 bases and J 8 bases, with 10 bases left between them. Per the original methods: Estimation of nucleated cell counts relied on the amplification of reference gene primers. TCRdb's copy holds only in-frame clones and misses some; the assay was immunoSEQ multiplex PCR. V, J and clone size were drawn from that table, and D and trimming were deduced from the DNA. Of about 250,000 clones listed, 89% were seen once; the top ten hold about 4.6%. The chain has TRBV6-5 and TRBJ1-2, with D unclear. Sequencing was performed on peripheral blood. This clonotype originated in a woman in her thirties or forties who had recovered from COVID-19. CDR3 in DNA: TGTGCCAGCAGCCGGGGTGGCGGCTACACCTTC. It encodes CASSRGGGYTF.